A single sample gave rise to the 9 T cell receptor beta chains below, sequenced in a study of T cells in Graves' hyperthyroidism and ophthalmopathy. Amplification of TCR beta CDR3 regions used RNA as the template. Using the HTBI primer set, a first-round RT-PCR was run on the TCR CDR3. TCRdb called the multiplex PCR reads again in MiXCR, with one record for every CDR3 protein. The table shows about 500,000 distinct CDR3 sequences, with about 15% occurring only once. Source material: blood. Every receptor here comes from a woman younger than 30 with Graves' hyperthyroidism.

The V gene is TRBV18, the J gene TRBJ1-6; the D gene is possibly TRBD1 (6 bases). The CDR3 extends over 15 amino acids. Trimming left V 6 bases short and J 7 bases short, with 16 bases between. The germline CDR1 and CDR2 sequences are KGHSH and LQKENI. The CDR3 loop is CASSPGGAWNSPLHF. The CDR3 bases are TGTGCCAGCTCCCCTGGGGGGGCTTGGAATTCACCCCTCCACTTT.

This clonotype was seen many times. The chain has TRBV18 and TRBJ2-7, with D perhaps matching TRBD1 (6 bases). CDR3 length: 12 residues. Trimming left V 4 bases short and J 2 bases short, with 6 bases between. Looked up from germline, CDR1 is KGHSH and CDR2 is LQKENI. The CDR3 here is CASSRTAYEQYV. CDR3 nucleotides: TGTGCCAGCTCACGGACAGCCTACGAGCAGTACGTC.

This clonotype was seen repeatedly, ten times or more. The V and J genes are TRBV28 and TRBJ2-1; D is uncertain. Deletions cut 6 bases from V and 0 bases from J, with 15 bases between. The length of the CDR3 is 16 residues. Germline CDR1 MDHEN, CDR2 SYDVKM. The DNA of the CDR3 is TGTGCCAGCAGAAGCTTCACATCAAGCTCCTACAATGAGCAGTTCTTC. Its protein is CASRSFTSSSYNEQFF.

This clonotype was observed a few times. The missing conserved phenylalanine or tryptophan at the end of this CDR3 makes a read error likely. This chain joins TRBV20-1 and TRBJ2-7; D unresolved. V was trimmed by 0 bases and J by 2 bases, leaving 8 bases between them. Germline lookup yields CDR1 DFQATT and CDR2 SNEGSKA (reference sequence). This CDR3 is 13 amino acids long. CDR3 amino acids: CSARDSTAYEQYI. CDR3 in DNA: TGCAGTGCTAGAGATTCGACTGCCTACGAGCAGTACATC.

The chain recombines TRBV6-1 with TRBJ2-3; no definite D call. Looked up from germline, CDR1 is MNHNS and CDR2 is SASEGT. The CDR3 has 14 residues. Between the trimmed V and J ends, which lost 4 bases and 0 bases, there was a span of 8 bases. The CDR3 spells CASSAAWSTDTQYF. For the CDR3, the DNA is TGTGCCAGCAGTGCTGCTTGGAGCACAGATACGCAGTATTTT.

This clonotype was counted only a few times. J is TRBJ2-2 and V is TRBV10-3, with 7 bases aligning to TRBD2. The germline V gene has CDR1 ENHRY and CDR2 SYGVKD. With V trimmed by 6 bases and J by 0 bases, 7 bases remained unmatched. The CDR3 extends over 16 amino acids. CDR3 DNA: TGTGCCATCAGCCCCGGGACTACCCCGAACACCGGGGAGCTGTTTTTT. As protein: CAISPGTTPNTGELFF.

Many counts were recorded for this clonotype. The rearrangement links TRBV12-3 or TRBV12-4 to TRBJ2-7; D gene uncertain. The ends were cut back, 6 bases at V and 6 bases at J, with 15 bases in the middle. This CDR3 comprises 13 residues. As DNA, the CDR3 is TGTGCCAGCAGGTATGGACCATTCAGCGAGCAGTACTTC. Its protein product is CASRYGPFSEQYF.

This clonotype came up many times. The V gene is TRBV10-2, the J gene TRBJ2-1; TRBD2 matches 13 bases. CDR1 is WSHSY and CDR2 is SAAADI in the germline V gene. The CDR3 sequence is 15 residues long. V lost 6 bases, J lost 7 bases, and 6 bases stayed unmatched. The CDR3: CASRVGGLAGNEQFF. The DNA of the CDR3 is TGCGCCAGCAGGGTCGGGGGACTAGCGGGGAATGAGCAGTTCTTC.

The chain employs TRBV30 and TRBJ2-3; TRBD2 matches 8 bases. This CDR3 has 16 amino acids. The germline V gene has CDR1 GTSNPN and CDR2 SVGIG (reference sequence). V lost 3 bases to trimming and J lost 4 bases; unmatched junction nucleotides: 12. CDR3 in DNA: TGTGCCTGGAGGAGGATAGCGGGATGGGACCCAGATACGCAGTATTTT. Translation gives CAWRRIAGWDPDTQYF.